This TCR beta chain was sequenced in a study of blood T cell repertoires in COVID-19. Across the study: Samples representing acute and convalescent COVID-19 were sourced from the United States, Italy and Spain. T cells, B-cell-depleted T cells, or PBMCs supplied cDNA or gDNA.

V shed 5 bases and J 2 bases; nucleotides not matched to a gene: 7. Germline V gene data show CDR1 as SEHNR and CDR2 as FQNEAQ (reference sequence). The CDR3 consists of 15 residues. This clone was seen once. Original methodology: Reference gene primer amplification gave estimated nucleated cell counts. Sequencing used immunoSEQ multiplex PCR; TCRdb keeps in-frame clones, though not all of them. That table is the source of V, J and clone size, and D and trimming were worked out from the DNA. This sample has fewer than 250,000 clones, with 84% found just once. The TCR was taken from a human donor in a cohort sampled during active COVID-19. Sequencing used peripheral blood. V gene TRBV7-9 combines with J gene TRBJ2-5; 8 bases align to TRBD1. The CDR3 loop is CASSRTGLIQETQYF. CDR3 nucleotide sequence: TGTGCCAGCAGCCGGACAGGGTTGATACAAGAGACCCAGTACTTC.